The 5 T cell receptor beta chains given below trace back to one sample, sequenced in a study of response to subunit inactivated influenza vaccine. TCRdb re-called the RT-PCR reads with MiXCR, one entry per CDR3 protein. The data show about half a million distinct CDR3 sequences, 9.5% to 12% seen once. Here the sequenced sample was PBMCs from blood, taken about 40 days after vaccination. The receptors come from a middle-aged man who received an inactivated influenza vaccine.

This clonotype came up many times. The rearrangement uses TRBV20-1 and TRBJ2-7; D uncertain. The germline gives CDR1 DFQATT, CDR2 SNEGSKA (reference sequence). The CDR3 extends over 13 amino acids. V was cut by 3 bases and J by 4 bases, with 13 bases left in between. The DNA for the CDR3 is TGCAGTGCTAGGGACCCGGGCGCTTACGAGCAGTACTTC. Amino acid sequence: CSARDPGAYEQYF.

The V and J genes are TRBV12-3 or TRBV12-4 and TRBJ2-2; D possibly corresponds to TRBD2 (5 bases). The CDR3 has 15 amino acids. Trimming removed 11 bases from V and 2 bases from J, with 18 bases in between. CDR3 region: CAGGLGSVNTGELFF. CDR3 coding DNA: TGTGCCGGAGGCTTGGGGTCCGTAAACACCGGGGAGCTGTTTTTT.

This clonotype was counted ten times or more. CDR3 nucleotide sequence: TGCGCCAGCAGCCAAGTACTAGCGGGACCCTACGAGCAGTACTTC. Its protein is CASSQVLAGPYEQYF. The chain joins TRBV4-3 to TRBJ2-7; TRBD2 matches 10 bases. The V segment lost 1 base and the J segment 2 bases; nucleotides outside the gene matches: 2. In germline, CDR1 is LGHNA, CDR2 YSLEER. The CDR3 spans 15 residues.

The rearrangement links TRBV29-1 to TRBJ2-1; TRBD2 agrees at 14 bases. V shed 3 bases and J 9 bases; nucleotides not matched to a gene: 7. Germline V CDR1 and CDR2: SQVTM, ANQGSEA. This CDR3 comprises 15 residues. The CDR3 loop is CSVEMGTSGSLEQFF. The CDR3 nucleotides are TGCAGCGTTGAGATGGGGACTAGCGGGAGCCTTGAGCAGTTCTTC.

This clonotype was detected only a few times. V usage is TRBV6-5 and J usage is TRBJ2-5; a possible D gene is TRBD2 (9 bases). Trimming cost V 2 bases and J 1 base, with 20 bases left between them. Germline loops: CDR1 MNHEY, CDR2 SVGAGI. CDR3 size: 18 residues. CDR3 protein: CASSYNTGGAGGQETQYF. CDR3 in DNA: TGTGCCAGCAGTTACAATACAGGGGGAGCGGGGGGCCAAGAGACCCAGTACTTC.